This TCR beta chain was captured by sequencing in a study of CD8 T cells in Susac syndrome. Study-level information: Within the sequenced Susac syndrome patient group, five or six exhibited active disease and roughly 8 were in remission.

The V gene's germline CDR1 is SGHTA and CDR2 FQGNSA. The CDR3 runs to 15 residues. V lost 1 base to trimming and J lost 2 bases; unmatched junction nucleotides: 2. The authors reverse transcribed roughly 0.5 to 1 ug RNA with random hexamers. TCRdb redid the calling of the immunoSEQ multiplex PCR reads with MiXCR, one entry per CDR3 protein. The sample includes 150,000 to 200,000 distinct CDR3 sequences, 90% to 95% seen only once; the top ten take approximately 0.09%. The sequenced sample consisted of CD4+ T cells from PBMCs. The chain combines TRBV7-2 with TRBJ2-7; 10 bases map to TRBD2. The receptor was derived from a human donor with Susac syndrome. The CDR3 bases are TGTGCCAGCAGCTTAGAACTAGCGGGAACCTACGAGCAGTACTTC. Its translation: CASSLELAGTYEQYF.